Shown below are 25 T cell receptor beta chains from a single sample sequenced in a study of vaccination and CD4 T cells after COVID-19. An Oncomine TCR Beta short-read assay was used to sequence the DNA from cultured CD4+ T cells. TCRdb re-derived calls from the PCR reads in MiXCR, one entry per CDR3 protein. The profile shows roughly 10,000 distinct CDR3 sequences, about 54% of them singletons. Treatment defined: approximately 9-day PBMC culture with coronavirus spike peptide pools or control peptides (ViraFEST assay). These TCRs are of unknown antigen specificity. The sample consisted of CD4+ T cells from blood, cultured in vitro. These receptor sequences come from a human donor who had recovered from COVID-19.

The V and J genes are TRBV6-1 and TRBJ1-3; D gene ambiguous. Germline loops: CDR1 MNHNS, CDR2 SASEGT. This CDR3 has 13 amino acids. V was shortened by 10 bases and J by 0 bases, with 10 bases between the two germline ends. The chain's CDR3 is CATEQPSGNTIYF. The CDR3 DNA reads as TGTGCCACAGAACAGCCCTCTGGAAACACCATATATTTT.

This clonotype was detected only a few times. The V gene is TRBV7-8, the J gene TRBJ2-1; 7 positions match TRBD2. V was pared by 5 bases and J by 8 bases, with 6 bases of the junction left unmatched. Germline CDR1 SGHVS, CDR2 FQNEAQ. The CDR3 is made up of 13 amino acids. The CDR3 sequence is CASSVDTSDEQFF. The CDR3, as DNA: TGTGCCAGCAGCGTGGATACTAGCGATGAGCAGTTCTTC.

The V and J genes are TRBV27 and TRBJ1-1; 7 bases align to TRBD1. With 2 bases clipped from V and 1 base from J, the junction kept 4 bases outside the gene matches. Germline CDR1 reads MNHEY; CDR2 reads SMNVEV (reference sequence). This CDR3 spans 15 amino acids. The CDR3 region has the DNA TGTGCCAGCAGTTTAAGAGGGGGCCCGAACACTGAAGCTTTCTTT. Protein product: CASSLRGGPNTEAFF.

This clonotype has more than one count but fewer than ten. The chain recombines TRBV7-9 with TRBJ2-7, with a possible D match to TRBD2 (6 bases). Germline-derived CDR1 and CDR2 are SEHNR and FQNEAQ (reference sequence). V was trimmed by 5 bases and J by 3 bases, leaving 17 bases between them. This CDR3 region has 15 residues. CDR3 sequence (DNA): TGTGCCAGCAGCCAAGGCAGTGGGGGGATCTACGAGCAGTACTTC. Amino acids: CASSQGSGGIYEQYF.

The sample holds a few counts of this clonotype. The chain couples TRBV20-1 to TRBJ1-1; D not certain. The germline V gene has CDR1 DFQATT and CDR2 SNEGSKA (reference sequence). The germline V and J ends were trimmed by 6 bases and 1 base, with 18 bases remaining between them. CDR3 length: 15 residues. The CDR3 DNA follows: TGCAGTGCCCCGTCTACCTCGGGGAGGAACACTGAAGCTTTCTTT. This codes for CSAPSTSGRNTEAFF.

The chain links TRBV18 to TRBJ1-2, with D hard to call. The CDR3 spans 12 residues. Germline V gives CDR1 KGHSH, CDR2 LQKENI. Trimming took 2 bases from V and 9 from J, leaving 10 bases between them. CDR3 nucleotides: TGTGCCAGCTCACCATCACCAGGTAGCTACACCTTC. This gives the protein CASSPSPGSYTF.

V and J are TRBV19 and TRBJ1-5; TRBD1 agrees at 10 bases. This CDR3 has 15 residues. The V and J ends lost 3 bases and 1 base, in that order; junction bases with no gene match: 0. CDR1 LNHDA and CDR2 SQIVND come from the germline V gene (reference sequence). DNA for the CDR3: TGTGCCAGTAGTATGACAGGGGGCAGCAATCAGCCCCAGCATTTT. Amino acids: CASSMTGGSNQPQHF.

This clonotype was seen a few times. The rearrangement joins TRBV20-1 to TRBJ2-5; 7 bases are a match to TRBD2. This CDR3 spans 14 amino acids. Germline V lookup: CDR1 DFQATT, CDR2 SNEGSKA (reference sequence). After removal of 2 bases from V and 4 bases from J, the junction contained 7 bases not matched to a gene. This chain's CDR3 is CSARPVTSLETQYF. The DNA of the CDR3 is TGCAGTGCTAGACCGGTGACTAGCTTAGAGACCCAGTACTTC.

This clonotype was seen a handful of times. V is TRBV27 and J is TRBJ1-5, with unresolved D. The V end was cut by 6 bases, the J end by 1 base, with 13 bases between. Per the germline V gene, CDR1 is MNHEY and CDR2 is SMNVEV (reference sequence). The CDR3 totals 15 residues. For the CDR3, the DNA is TGTGCCAGCAGAGTGTCCGCGATCAGCAATCAGCCCCAGCATTTT. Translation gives CASRVSAISNQPQHF.

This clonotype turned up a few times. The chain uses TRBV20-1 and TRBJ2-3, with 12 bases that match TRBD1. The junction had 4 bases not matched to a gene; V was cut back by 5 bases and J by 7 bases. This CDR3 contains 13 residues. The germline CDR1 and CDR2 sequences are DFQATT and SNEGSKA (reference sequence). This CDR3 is CSAPGTGGHTQYF. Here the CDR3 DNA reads TGCAGTGCTCCCGGGACAGGGGGCCATACGCAGTATTTT.

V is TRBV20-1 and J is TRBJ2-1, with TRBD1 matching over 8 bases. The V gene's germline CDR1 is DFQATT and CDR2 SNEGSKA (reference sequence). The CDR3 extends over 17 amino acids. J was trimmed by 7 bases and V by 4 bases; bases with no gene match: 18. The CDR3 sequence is CSAIDRTGRGGLNEQFF. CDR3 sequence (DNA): TGCAGTGCTATAGACCGGACAGGGAGAGGGGGTTTGAATGAGCAGTTCTTC.

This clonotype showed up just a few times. The CDR3 region is CASSLAGSNQPQHF. The CDR3 DNA sequence: TGTGCCAGCAGCTTAGCTGGGTCCAATCAGCCCCAGCATTTT. V gene TRBV7-9 combines with J gene TRBJ1-5; D ambiguous. CDR1 is SEHNR, CDR2 FQNEAQ, per germline (reference sequence). CDR3 size: 14 residues. Trimming shortened V by 0 bases and J by 3 bases, and 6 bases separated the two germline ends.

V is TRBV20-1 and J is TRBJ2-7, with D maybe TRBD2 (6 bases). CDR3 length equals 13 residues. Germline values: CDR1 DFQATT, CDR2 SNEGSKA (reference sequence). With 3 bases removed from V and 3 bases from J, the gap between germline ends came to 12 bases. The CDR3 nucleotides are TGCAGTGCTAGCGCGGGACCTTTCTACGAGCAGTACTTC. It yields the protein CSASAGPFYEQYF.

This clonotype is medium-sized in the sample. The CDR3 protein is CASSPGGTGLNQPQHF. CDR3 coding DNA: TGTGCCAGCAGCCCGGGCGGGACAGGCTTAAATCAGCCCCAGCATTTT. The V gene is TRBV14, the J gene TRBJ1-5; 8 bases are a match to TRBD1. CDR3 length: 16 amino acids. CDR1 is SGHDN, CDR2 FVKESK, per germline. After removal of 4 bases from V and 4 bases from J, the junction contained 9 bases not matched to a gene. Variable domain in full (rest from reference TRBV14 and TRBJ1-5): EAGVTQFPSHSVIEKGQTVTLRCDPISGHDNLYWYRRVMGKEIKFLLHFVKESKQDESGMPNNRFLAERTGGTYSTLKVQPAELEDSGVYFCASSPGGTGLNQPQHFGDGTRLSIL.

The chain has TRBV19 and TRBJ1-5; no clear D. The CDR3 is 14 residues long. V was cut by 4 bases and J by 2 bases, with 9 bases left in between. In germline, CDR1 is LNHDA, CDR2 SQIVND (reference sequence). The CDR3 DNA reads TGTGCCAGTAGTACAGTTGGGGGCAATCAGCCCCAGCATTTT. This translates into CASSTVGGNQPQHF.

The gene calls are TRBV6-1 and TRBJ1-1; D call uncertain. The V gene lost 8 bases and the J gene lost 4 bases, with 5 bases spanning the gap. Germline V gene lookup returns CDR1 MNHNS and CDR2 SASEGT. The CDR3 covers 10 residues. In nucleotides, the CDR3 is TGTGCCAGCGAATTCACTGAAGCTTTCTTT. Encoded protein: CASEFTEAFF.

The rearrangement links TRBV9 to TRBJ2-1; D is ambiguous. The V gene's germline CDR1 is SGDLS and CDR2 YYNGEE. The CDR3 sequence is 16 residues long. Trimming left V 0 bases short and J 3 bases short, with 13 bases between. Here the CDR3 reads CASSVAGRPGYNEQFF. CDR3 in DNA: TGTGCCAGCAGCGTAGCCGGGCGGCCTGGCTACAATGAGCAGTTCTTC.

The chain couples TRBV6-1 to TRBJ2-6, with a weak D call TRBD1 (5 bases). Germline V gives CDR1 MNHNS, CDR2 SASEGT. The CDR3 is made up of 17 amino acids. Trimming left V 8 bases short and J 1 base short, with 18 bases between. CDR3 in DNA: TGTGCCAGCTCCCGCGATCCTCCAGGGTCTGGGGCCAACGTCCTGACTTTC. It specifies CASSRDPPGSGANVLTF.

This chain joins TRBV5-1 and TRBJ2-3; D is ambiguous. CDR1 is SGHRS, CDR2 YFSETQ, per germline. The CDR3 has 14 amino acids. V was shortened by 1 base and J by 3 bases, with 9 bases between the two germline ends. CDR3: CASSLQEGTDTQYF. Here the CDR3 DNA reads TGCGCCAGCAGCTTGCAAGAAGGAACAGATACGCAGTATTTT. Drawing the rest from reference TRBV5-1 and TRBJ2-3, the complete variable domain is KAGVTQTPRYLIKTRGQQVTLSCSPISGHRSVSWYQQTPGQGLQFLFEYFSETQRNKGNFPGRFSGRQFSNSRSEMNVSTLELGDSALYLCASSLQEGTDTQYFGPGTRLTVL.

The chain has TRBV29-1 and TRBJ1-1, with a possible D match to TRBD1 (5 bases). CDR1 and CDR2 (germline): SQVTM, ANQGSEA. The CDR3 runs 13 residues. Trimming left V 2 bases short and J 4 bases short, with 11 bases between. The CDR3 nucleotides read TGCAGCGTTGAAAACCGTGGGGGCACTGAAGCTTTCTTT. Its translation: CSVENRGGTEAFF.

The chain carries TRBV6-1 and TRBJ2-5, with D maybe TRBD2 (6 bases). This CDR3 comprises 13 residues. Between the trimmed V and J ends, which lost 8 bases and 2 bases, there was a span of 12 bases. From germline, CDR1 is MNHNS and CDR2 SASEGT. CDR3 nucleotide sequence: TGTGCCAGCCTTACGGAGGGGCAAGAGACCCAGTACTTC. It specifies CASLTEGQETQYF.

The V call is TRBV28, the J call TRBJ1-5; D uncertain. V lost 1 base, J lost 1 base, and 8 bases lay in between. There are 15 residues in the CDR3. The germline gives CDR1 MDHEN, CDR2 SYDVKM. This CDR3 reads CASSLYGRSNQPQHF. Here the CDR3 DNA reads TGTGCCAGCAGTTTATATGGACGGAGCAATCAGCCCCAGCATTTT.

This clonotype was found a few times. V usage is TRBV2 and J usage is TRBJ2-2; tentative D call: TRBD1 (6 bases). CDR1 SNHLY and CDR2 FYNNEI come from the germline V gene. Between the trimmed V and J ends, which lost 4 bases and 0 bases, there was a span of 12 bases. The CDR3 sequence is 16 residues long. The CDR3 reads CASSVQGPANTGELFF. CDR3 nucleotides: TGTGCCAGCAGTGTCCAGGGGCCAGCGAACACCGGGGAGCTGTTTTTT.

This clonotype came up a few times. The CDR3 loop reads CASSYTNTGELFF. Here the CDR3 DNA reads TGTGCCAGCAGTTACACGAACACCGGGGAGCTGTTTTTT. The chain is built from TRBV6-5 and TRBJ2-2, with D uncertain. CDR1 is MNHEY and CDR2 is SVGAGI in the germline V gene. The CDR3 spans 13 residues. Trimming took 2 bases from V and 0 from J, leaving 1 base between them.

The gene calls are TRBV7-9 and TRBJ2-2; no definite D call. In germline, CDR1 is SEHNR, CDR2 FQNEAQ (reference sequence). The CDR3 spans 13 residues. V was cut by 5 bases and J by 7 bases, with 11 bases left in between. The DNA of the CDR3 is TGTGCCAGCAGCCAGCTTACAATCGGGGAGCTGTTTTTT. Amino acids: CASSQLTIGELFF.